Below, one T cell receptor (beta chain) is given with its context. Its target is not known. This sample is part of a study of T cell responses to AZD1222 COVID-19 vaccine. General observations from the study: Donors skewed white British and female; clonal diversity was possibly underestimated. Sampling that yielded the repertoires occurred only after the peak T cell response.

TCRdb's table, derived via immunoSEQ multiplex PCR, lists solely in-frame clones and lacks some. Of roughly 120,000 clones in the sample, more than 75% were seen once. Germline assignment: CDR1 MGHRA and CDR2 YSYEKL. The CDR3 totals 16 residues. The germline V and J ends were trimmed by 0 bases and 8 bases, with 14 bases remaining between them. J is TRBJ1-6 and V is TRBV4-1; D is perhaps TRBD1 (6 bases). Sequenced material: peripheral blood, taken on day 0 of AZD1222 vaccination. This TCR derives from an adult in good health. In DNA, the CDR3 is TGCGCCAGCAGCCAAGAATCAGGGAACAGGGATTCACCCCTCCACTTT. This sequence encodes CASSQESGNRDSPLHF.